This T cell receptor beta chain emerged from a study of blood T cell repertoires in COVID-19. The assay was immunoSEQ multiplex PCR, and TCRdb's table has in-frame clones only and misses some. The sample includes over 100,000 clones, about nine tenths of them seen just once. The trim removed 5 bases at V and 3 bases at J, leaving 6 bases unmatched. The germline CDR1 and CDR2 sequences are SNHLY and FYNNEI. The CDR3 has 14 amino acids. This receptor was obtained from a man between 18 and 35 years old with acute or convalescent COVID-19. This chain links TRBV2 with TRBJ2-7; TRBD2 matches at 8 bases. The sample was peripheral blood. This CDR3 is CASSMGLGVYEQYF. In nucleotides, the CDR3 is TGTGCCAGCAGTATGGGACTAGGGGTCTACGAGCAGTACTTC.